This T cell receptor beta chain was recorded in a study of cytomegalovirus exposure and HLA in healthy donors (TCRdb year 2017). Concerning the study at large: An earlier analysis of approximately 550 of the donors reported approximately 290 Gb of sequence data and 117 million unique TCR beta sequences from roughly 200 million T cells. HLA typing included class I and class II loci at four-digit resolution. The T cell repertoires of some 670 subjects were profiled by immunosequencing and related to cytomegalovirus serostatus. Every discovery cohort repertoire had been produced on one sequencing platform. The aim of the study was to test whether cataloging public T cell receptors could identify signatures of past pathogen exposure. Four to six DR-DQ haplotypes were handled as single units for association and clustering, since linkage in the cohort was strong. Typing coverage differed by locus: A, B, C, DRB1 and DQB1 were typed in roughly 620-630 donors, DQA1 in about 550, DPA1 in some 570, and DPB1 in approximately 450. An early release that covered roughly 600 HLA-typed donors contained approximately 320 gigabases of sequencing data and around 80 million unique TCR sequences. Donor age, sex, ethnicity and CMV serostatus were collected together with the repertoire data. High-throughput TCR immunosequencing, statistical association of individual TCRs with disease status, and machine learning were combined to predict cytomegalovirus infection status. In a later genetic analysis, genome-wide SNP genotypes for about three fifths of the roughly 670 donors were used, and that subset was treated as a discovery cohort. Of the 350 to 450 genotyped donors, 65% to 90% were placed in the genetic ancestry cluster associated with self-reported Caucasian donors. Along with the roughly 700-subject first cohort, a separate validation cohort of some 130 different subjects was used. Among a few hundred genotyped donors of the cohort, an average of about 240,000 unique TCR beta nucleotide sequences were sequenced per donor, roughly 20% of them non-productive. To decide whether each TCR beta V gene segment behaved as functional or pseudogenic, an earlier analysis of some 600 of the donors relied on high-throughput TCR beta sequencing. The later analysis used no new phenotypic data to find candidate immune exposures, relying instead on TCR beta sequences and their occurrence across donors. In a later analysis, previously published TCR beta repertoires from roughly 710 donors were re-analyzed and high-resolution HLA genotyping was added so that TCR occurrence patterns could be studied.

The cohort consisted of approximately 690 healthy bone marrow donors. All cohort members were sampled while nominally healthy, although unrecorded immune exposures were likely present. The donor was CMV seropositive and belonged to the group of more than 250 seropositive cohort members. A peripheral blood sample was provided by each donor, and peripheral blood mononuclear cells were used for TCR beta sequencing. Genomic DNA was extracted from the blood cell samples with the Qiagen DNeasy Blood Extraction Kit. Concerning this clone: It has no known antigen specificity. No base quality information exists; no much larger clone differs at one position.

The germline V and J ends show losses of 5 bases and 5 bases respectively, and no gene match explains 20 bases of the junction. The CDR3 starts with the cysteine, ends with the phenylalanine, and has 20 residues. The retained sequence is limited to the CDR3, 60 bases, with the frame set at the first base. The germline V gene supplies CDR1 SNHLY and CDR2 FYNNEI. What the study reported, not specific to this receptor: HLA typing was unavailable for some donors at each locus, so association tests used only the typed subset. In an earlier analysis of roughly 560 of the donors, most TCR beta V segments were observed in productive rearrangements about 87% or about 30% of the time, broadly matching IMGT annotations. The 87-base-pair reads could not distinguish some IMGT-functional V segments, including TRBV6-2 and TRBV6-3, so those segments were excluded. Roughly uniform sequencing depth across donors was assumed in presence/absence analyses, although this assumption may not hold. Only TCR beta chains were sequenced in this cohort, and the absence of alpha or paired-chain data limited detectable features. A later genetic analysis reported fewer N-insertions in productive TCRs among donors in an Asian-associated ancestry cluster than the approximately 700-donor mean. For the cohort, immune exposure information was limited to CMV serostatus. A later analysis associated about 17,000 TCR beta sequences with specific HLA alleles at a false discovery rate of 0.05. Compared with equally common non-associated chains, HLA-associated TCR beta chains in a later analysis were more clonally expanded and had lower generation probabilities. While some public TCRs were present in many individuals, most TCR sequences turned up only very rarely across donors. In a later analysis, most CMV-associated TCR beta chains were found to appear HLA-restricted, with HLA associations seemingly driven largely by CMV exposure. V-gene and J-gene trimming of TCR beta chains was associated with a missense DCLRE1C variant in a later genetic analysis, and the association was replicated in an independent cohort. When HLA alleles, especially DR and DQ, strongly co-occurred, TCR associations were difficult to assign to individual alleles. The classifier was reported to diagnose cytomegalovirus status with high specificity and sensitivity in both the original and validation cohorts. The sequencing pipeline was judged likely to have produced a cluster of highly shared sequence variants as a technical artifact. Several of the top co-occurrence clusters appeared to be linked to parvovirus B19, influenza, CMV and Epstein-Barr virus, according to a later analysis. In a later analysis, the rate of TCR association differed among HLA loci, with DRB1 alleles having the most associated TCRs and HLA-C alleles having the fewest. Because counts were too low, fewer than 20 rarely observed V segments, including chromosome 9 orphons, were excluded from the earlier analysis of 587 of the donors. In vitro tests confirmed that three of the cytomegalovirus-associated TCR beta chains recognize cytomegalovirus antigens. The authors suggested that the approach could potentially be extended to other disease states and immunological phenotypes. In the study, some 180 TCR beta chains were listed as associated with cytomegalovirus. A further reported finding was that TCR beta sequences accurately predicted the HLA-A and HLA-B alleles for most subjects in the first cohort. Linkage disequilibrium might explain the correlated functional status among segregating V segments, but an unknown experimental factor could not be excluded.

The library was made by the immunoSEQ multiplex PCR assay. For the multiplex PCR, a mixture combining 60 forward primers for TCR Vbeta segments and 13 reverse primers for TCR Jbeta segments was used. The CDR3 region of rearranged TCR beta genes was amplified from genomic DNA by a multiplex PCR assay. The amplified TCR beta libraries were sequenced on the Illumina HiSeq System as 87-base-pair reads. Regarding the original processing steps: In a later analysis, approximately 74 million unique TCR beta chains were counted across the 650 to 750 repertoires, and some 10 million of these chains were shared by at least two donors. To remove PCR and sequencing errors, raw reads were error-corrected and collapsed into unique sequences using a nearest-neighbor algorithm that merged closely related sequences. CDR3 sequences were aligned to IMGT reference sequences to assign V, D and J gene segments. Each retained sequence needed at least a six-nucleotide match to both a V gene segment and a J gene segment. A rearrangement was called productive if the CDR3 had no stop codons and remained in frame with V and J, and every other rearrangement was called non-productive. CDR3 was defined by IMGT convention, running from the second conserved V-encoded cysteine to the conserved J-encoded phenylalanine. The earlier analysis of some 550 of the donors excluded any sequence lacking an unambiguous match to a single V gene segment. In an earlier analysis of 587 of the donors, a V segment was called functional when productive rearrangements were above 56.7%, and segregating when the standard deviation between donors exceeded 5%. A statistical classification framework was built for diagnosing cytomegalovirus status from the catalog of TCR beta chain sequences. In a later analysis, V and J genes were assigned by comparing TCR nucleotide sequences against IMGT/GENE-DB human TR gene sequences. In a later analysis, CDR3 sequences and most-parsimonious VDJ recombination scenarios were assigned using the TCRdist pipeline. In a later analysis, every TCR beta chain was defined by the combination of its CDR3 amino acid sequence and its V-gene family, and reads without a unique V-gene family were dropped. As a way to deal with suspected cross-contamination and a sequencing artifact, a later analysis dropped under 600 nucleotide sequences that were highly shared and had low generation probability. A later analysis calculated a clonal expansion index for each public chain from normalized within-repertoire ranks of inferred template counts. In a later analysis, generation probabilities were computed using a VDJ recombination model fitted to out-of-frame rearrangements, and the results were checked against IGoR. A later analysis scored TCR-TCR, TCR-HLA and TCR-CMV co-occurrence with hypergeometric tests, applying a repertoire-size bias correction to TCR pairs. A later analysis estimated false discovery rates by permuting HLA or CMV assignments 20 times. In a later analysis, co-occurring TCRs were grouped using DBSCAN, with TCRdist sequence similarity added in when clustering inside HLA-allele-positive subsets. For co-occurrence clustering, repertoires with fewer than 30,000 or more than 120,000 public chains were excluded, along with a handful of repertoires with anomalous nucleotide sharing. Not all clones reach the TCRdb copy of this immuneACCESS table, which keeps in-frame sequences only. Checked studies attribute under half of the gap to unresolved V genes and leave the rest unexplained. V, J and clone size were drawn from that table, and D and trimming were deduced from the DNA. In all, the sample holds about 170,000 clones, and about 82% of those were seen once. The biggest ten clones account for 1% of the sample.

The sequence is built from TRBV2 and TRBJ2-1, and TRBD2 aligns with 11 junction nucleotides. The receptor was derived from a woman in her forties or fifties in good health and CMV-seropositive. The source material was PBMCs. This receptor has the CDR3 CASSPRPGTSGTKRHNEQFF. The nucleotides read TGTGCCAGCAGTCCTAGGCCCGGGACTAGCGGAACCAAACGGCACAATGAGCAGTTCTTC.